This T cell receptor beta chain was recovered during a study of T cells in Graves' hyperthyroidism and ophthalmopathy. Researchers took RNA transcripts and amplified the TCR beta CDR3 regions from them. Primed by the HTBI set, a first-round RT-PCR was run on the TCR CDR3. TCRdb ran MiXCR on the multiplex PCR reads and lists one entry per CDR3 protein. The sample lists some 380,000 distinct CDR3 sequences; less than 15% were seen once. CDR3 size: 14 residues. Looked up from germline, CDR1 is LNHDA and CDR2 is SQIVND (reference sequence). Deletions cut 5 bases from V and 5 bases from J, with 15 bases between.

This chain joins TRBV19 and TRBJ1-1; D not resolved. The clonotype comes from a man aged 25 to 40 with Graves' hyperthyroidism that later progressed to Graves' ophthalmopathy. The sequencing sample was made of blood. The CDR3 is CASSPYRGGTEAFF. The CDR3 nucleotides read TGTGCCAGTAGTCCCTACCGGGGTGGTACTGAAGCTTTCTTT. The full variable domain, with the rest looked up from reference TRBV19 and TRBJ1-1, is DGGITQSPKYLFRKEGQNVTLSCEQNLNHDAMYWYRQDPGQGLRLIYYSQIVNDFQKGDIAEGYSVSREKKESFPLTVTSAQKNPTAFYLCASSPYRGGTEAFFGQGTRLTVV.